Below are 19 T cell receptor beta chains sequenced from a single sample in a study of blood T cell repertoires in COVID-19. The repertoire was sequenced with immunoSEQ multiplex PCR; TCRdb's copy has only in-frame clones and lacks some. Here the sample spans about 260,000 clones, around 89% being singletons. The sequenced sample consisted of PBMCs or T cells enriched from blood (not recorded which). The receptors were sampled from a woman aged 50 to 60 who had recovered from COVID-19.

The DNA of the CDR3 is TGTGCCAGCAGTACCTGGACAGGGGGCGTTTCACCCCTCCACTTT. It encodes CASSTWTGGVSPLHF. This chain joins TRBV28 and TRBJ1-6; 11 positions match TRBD1. The germline gives CDR1 MDHEN, CDR2 SYDVKM. V was clipped by 5 bases and J by 9 bases; unmatched bases: 6. This CDR3 comprises 15 residues. The whole variable domain, remainder taken from reference TRBV28 and TRBJ1-6, is DVKVTQSSRYLVKRTGEKVFLECVQDMDHENMFWYRQDPGLGLRLIYFSYDVKMKEKGDIPEGYSVSREKKERFSLILESASTNQTSMYLCASSTWTGGVSPLHFGNGTRLTVT.

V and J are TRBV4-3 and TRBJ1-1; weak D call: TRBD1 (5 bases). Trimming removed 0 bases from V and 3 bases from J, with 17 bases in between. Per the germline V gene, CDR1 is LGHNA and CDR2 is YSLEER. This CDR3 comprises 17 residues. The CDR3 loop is CASSQDVVGEGDTEAFF. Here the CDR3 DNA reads TGCGCCAGCAGCCAAGATGTAGTAGGGGAAGGCGACACTGAAGCTTTCTTT.

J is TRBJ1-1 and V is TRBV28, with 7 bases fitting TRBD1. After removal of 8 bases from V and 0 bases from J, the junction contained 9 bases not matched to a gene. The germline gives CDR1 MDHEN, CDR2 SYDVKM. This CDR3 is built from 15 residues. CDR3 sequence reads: CASPPPTGMNTEAFF. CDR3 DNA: TGTGCCAGCCCGCCTCCGACAGGGATGAACACTGAAGCTTTCTTT.

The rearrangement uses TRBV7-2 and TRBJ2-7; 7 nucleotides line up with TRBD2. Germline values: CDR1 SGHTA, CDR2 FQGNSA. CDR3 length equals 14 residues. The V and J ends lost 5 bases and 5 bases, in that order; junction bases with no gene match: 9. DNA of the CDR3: TGTGCCAGCAGCCGCTTGGGGGAGGGCCACGAGCAGTACTTC. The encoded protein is CASSRLGEGHEQYF.

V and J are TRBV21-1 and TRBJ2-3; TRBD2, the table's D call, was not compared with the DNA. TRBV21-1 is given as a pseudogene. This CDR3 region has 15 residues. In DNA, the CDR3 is TGTGCCAGCCCTCGGTGTCTAGCGACCACAGATACGCAGTATTTT. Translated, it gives CASPRCLATTDTQYF.

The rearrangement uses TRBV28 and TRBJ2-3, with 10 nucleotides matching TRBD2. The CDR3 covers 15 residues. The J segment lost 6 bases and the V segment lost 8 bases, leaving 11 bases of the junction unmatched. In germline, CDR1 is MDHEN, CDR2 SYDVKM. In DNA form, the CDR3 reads TGTGCCAGCCGTTCCCAGGGACTAGCGTTGGATACGCAGTATTTT. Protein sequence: CASRSQGLALDTQYF.

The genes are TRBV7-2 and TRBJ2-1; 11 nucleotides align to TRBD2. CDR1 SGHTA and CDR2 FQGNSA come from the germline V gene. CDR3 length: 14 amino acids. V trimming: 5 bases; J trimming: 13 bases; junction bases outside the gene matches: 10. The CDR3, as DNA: TGTGCCAGCAGCGCCTTAACTAGCGGGAGACCCCAGTTCTTC. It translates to CASSALTSGRPQFF.

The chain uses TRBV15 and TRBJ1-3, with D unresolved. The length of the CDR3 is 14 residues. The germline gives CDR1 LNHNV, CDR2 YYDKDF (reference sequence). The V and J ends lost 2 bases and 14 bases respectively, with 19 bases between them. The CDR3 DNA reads TGTGCCACCAGCAGATCCTTCTTGACTGAACGCTTATATTTT. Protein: CATSRSFLTERLYF.

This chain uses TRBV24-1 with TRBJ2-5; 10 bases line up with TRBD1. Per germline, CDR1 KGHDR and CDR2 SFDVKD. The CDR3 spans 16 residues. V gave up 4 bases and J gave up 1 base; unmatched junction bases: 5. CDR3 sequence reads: CATSDVRQGAQETQYF. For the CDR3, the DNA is TGTGCCACCAGTGACGTTAGACAGGGGGCCCAAGAGACCCAGTACTTC.

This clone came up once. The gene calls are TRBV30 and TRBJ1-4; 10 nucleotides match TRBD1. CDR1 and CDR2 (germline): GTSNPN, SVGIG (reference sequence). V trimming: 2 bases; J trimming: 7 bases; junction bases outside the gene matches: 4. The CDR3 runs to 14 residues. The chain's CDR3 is CAWSLRDRGEKLFF. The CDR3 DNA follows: TGTGCCTGGAGTCTCCGGGACAGGGGTGAAAAACTGTTTTTT.

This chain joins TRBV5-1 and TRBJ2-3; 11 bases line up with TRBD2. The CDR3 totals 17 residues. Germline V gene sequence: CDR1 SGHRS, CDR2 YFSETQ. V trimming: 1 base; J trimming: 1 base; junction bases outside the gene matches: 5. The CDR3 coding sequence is TGCGCCAGCAGCTTGAGTAGCGGGAGGGCCGGCACAGATACGCAGTATTTT. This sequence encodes CASSLSSGRAGTDTQYF.

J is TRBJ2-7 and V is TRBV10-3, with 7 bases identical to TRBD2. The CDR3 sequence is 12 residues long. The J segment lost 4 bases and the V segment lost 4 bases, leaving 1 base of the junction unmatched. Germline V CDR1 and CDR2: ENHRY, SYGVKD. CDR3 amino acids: CAISGGGYEQYF. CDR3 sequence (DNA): TGTGCCATCAGTGGGGGGGGATACGAGCAGTACTTC.

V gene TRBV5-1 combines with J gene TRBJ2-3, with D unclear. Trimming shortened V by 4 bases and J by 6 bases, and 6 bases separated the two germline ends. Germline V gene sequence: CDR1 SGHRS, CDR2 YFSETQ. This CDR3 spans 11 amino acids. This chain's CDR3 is CASSQLDTQYF. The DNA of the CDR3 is TGCGCCAGCAGCCAATTGGATACGCAGTATTTT.

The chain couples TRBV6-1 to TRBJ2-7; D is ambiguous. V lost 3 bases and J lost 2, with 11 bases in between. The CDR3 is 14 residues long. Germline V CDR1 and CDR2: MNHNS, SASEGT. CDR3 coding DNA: TGTGCCAGCAGTGAGGGCCCCCCACCCTACGAGCAGTACTTC. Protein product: CASSEGPPPYEQYF.

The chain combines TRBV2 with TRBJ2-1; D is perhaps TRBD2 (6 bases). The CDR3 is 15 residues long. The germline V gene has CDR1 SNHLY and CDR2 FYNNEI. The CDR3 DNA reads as TGTGCAGCTACCGCGCGAGGGCGGGGAGACAATGAGCAGTTCTTC. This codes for CAATARGRGDNEQFF. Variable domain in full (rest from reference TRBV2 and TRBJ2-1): EPEVTQTPSHQVTQMGQEVILRCVPISNHLYFYWYRQILGQKVEFLVSFYNNEISEKSEIFDDQFSVERPDGSNFTLKIRSTKLEDSAMYFCAATARGRGDNEQFFGPGTRLTVL.

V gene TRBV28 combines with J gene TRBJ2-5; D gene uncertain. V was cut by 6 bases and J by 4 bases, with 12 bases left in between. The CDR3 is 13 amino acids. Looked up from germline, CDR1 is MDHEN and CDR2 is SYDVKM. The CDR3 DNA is TGTGCCAGCAGCCGAGTTAGTCTAGAGACCCAGTACTTC. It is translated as CASSRVSLETQYF.

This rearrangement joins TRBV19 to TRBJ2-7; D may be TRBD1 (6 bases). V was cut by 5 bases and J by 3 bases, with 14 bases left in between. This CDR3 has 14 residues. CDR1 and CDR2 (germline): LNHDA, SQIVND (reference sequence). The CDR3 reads CASSPDRLGYEQYF. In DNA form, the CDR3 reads TGTGCCAGTAGTCCCGACAGGTTGGGCTACGAGCAGTACTTC.

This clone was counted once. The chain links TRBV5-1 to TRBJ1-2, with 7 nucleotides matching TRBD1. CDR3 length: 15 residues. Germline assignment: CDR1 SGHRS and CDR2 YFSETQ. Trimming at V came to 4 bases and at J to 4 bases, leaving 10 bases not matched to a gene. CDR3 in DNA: TGCGCCAGCAGCCCGGGACAGCCTTATGCCTATGGCTACACCTTC. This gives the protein CASSPGQPYAYGYTF.

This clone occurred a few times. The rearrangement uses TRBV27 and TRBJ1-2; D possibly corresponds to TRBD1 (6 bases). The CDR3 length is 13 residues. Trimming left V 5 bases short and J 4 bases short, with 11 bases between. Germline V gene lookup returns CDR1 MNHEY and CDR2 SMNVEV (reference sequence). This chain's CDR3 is CASSVTGSYGYTF. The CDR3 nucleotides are TGTGCCAGCAGTGTGACAGGCAGCTATGGCTACACCTTC.